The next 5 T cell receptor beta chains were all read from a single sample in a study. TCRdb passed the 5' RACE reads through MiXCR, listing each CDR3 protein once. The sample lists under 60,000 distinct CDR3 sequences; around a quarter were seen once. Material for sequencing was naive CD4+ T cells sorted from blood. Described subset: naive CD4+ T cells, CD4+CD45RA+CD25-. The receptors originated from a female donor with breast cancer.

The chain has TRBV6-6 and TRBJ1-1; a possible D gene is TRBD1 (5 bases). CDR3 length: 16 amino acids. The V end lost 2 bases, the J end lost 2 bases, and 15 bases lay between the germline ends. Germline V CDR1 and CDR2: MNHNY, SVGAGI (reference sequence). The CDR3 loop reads CASSYGGRIPNTEAFF. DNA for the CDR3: TGTGCCAGCAGTTACGGGGGGAGAATTCCTAACACTGAAGCTTTCTTT.

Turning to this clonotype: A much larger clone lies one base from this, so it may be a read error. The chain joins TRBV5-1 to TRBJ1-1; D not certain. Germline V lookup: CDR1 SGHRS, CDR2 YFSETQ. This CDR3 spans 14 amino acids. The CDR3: CASSLAAANTEALF. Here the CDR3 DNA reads TGCGCCAGCAGCTTGGCTGCAGCGAACACTGAAGCTCTCTTT. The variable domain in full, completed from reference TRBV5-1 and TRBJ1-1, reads KAGVTQTPRYLIKTRGQQVTLSCSPISGHRSVSWYQQTPGQGLQFLFEYFSETQRNKGNFPGRFSGRQFSNSRSEMNVSTLELGDSALYLCASSLAAANTEALFGQGTRLTVV.

CDR3 sequence: CASSKIVTGELFF. In nucleotides, the CDR3 is TGTGCCAGCAGTAAAATCGTCACCGGGGAGCTGTTTTTT. The rearrangement links TRBV2 to TRBJ2-2; D gene unclear. With 5 bases removed from V and 4 bases from J, the gap between germline ends came to 8 bases. The CDR3 covers 13 residues. Germline-derived CDR1 and CDR2 are SNHLY and FYNNEI.

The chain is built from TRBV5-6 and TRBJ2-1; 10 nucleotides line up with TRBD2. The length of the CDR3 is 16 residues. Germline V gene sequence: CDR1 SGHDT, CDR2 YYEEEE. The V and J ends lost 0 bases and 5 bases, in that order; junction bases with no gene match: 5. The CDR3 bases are TGTGCCAGCAGCTTGGGAAGCGGGGGGGAGAACAATGAGCAGTTCTTC. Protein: CASSLGSGGENNEQFF.

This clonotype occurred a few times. This CDR3 reads CSATGQARQETQYF. The CDR3 DNA reads as TGCAGTGCTACGGGACAGGCCAGACAAGAGACCCAGTACTTC. The chain is built from TRBV20-1 and TRBJ2-5, with TRBD1 identical over 8 bases. The J segment lost 2 bases and the V segment lost 4 bases, leaving 6 bases of the junction unmatched. The CDR3 covers 14 residues. The germline CDR1 and CDR2 sequences are DFQATT and SNEGSKA (reference sequence).